This T cell receptor beta chain is from a study of shared clonotypes between healthy human individuals. About the study: Plates per donor: three CD4 naive, three CD4 memory, two CD8 naive, one CD8 memory.

The ends were cut back, 3 bases at V and 5 bases at J, with 19 bases in the middle. Germline CDR1 reads KGHSH; CDR2 reads LQKENI. This CDR3 contains 17 residues. Using immunoSEQ multiplex PCR, the repertoire was profiled, and TCRdb retains in-frame clones only, with some absent. In the table there are around 1.1 million clones, about 80% of which are singletons. This clone appeared a few times. In the CD4+ fraction, cells were divided into CD45RA+ naive and CD45RA-negative memory subsets. The V gene is TRBV18, the J gene TRBJ1-4; the D gene is possibly TRBD1 (5 bases). The material sequenced was memory CD4+ T cells from PBMCs. Subset given: CD45RA-negative fraction. The TCR sequence derives from a young man in good health. Some clones in this sample may be carry-over from other donors' samples. CDR3 nucleotides: TGTGCCAGCTCACCGACAGCCCCCAGGATAAGAAATGAAAAACTGTTTTTT. This sequence encodes CASSPTAPRIRNEKLFF.